Listed here are 8 T cell receptor beta chains from one sample, sequenced in a study of blood T cell repertoires in COVID-19. Method: immunoSEQ multiplex PCR; TCRdb's copy keeps in-frame clones and lacks some. This repertoire shows fewer than 85,000 clones, around 90% found once; its top ten account for 1%. The sequencing sample was made of peripheral blood. The receptors come from a woman in her forties or fifties in a cohort sampled during active COVID-19.

Concerning this clone itself: The sample carries other DNA sequences with the same CDR3. The CDR3 region has the DNA TGTGCCAGTAGTCCGTTGGCAGGGGGGCGGGGGGAGCTGTTTTTT. It translates to CASSPLAGGRGELFF. V usage is TRBV19 and J usage is TRBJ2-2; tentative D call: TRBD1 (7 bases). CDR1 and CDR2 from the germline V gene are LNHDA and SQIVND (reference sequence). This CDR3 contains 15 residues. Trimming left V 5 bases short and J 8 bases short, with 18 bases between.

The chain links TRBV4-1 to TRBJ2-2; the match to TRBD2 covers 7 bases. With V trimmed by 0 bases and J by 4 bases, 5 bases remained unmatched. This CDR3 contains 16 residues. Germline V CDR1 and CDR2: MGHRA, YSYEKL. Here the CDR3 DNA reads TGCGCCAGCAGCCAAGAGGGATGGGGGGGCACCGGGGAGCTGTTTTTT. Amino acids: CASSQEGWGGTGELFF.

The chain is built from TRBV29-1 and TRBJ1-2; D is possibly TRBD1 (6 bases). Between the trimmed V and J ends, which lost 3 bases and 4 bases, there was a span of 12 bases. The CDR3 has 13 residues. CDR1 is SQVTM, CDR2 ANQGSEA, per germline. Here the CDR3 reads CSVDTGSSYGYTF. CDR3 nucleotide sequence: TGCAGCGTTGATACAGGGTCTAGCTATGGCTACACCTTC. The full variable domain, completed using reference TRBV29-1 and TRBJ1-2, is SAVISQKPSRDICQRGTSLTIQCQVDSQVTMMFWYRQQPGQSLTLIATANQGSEATYESGFVIDKFPISRPNLTFSTLTVSNMSPEDSSIYLCSVDTGSSYGYTFGSGTRLTVV.

This clone was found a few times. For the CDR3, the DNA is TGTGCCAGCAGCTTCGCTATGGGCCAGCCCCAGCATTTT. It specifies CASSFAMGQPQHF. The chain couples TRBV7-9 to TRBJ1-5; D is unresolved. Germline-derived CDR1 and CDR2 are SEHNR and FQNEAQ (reference sequence). The V gene lost 3 bases and the J gene lost 7 bases, with 10 bases spanning the gap. The CDR3 spans 13 residues.

The gene calls are TRBV28 and TRBJ2-3, with D perhaps TRBD2 (5 bases). V lost 0 bases and J lost 7, with 11 bases in between. CDR3 size: 14 residues. Germline lookup yields CDR1 MDHEN and CDR2 SYDVKM. The CDR3, as DNA: TGTGCCAGCAGTTTATGGAATGGACTCAATACGCAGTATTTT. It encodes CASSLWNGLNTQYF.

The chain uses TRBV13 and TRBJ2-1; tentatively, D is TRBD2 (5 bases). This CDR3 is 12 amino acids long. CDR1 is PRHDT, CDR2 FYEKMQ, per germline (reference sequence). Trimming cost V 8 bases and J 5 bases, with 10 bases left between them. CDR3 loop: CASGSNDNEQFF. CDR3 sequence (DNA): TGTGCCAGCGGGAGCAACGACAATGAGCAGTTCTTC.

The genes are TRBV18 and TRBJ1-3; 8 nucleotides agree with TRBD1. This CDR3 is 17 amino acids long. Germline lookup yields CDR1 KGHSH and CDR2 LQKENI. The junction had 12 bases not matched to a gene; V was cut back by 5 bases and J by 3 bases. In nucleotides, the CDR3 is TGTGCCAGCTCATCGTCCTCGGCAACAGGGGGTGGAAACACCATATATTTT. Translation: CASSSSSATGGGNTIYF.

This clone was seen a handful of times. This chain connects TRBV7-9 to TRBJ2-7, with a tentative D call TRBD2 (6 bases). V lost 4 bases to trimming and J lost 7 bases, with 11 bases between them. Germline CDR1 is SEHNR and CDR2 is FQNEAQ (reference sequence). The length of the CDR3 is 12 residues. CDR3 nucleotide sequence: TGTGCCAGCAGCTCGACTAGTGAGGAGCAGTACTTC. This encodes CASSSTSEEQYF.